The rows below give T cell receptor beta chains drawn from one sample of a study of T cells in Graves' hyperthyroidism and ophthalmopathy. Using its own MiXCR run on the multiplex PCR reads, TCRdb lists one record per CDR3 protein. The profile shows some 320,000 distinct CDR3 sequences, roughly an eighth of them singletons. Input material: blood. These TCRs come from a woman aged 40 to 50 with Graves' ophthalmopathy. CDR3s include the opening cysteine and the closing phenylalanine or tryptophan. D genes are given only for firm matches. Clone size appears in some rows only: once, few, many, or a class for an expanded clone.

V gene: TRBV19
D gene: NA
clone size: many
J gene: TRBJ2-5
CDR3 length: 16
CDR3 protein: CASSTRQGPIGETQYF
CDR3 DNA: TGTGCCAGTAGTACACGGCAGGGGCCCATCGGAGAGACCCAGTACTTC

V gene: TRBV3-1
D gene: NA
clone size: NA
J gene: TRBJ2-1
CDR3 length: 14
CDR3 protein: CASNLATTHNEQFF
CDR3 DNA: TGTGCCAGCAACTTAGCGACTACACACAATGAGCAGTTCTTC

V gene: TRBV3-1
D gene: NA
clone size: few
J gene: TRBJ1-6
CDR3 length: 16
CDR3 protein: CASSQAGKGYNSPLHF
CDR3 DNA: TGTGCCAGCAGCCAAGCAGGGAAGGGGTATAATTCACCCCTCCACTTT

V gene: TRBV7-9
D gene: TRBD1
clone size: NA
J gene: TRBJ1-4
CDR3 length: 14
CDR3 protein: CASSPRTGPEKLFF
CDR3 DNA: TGTGCCAGCAGCCCACGGACAGGGCCCGAAAAACTGTTTTTT

V gene: TRBV28
D gene: NA
clone size: many
J gene: TRBJ2-3
CDR3 length: 14
CDR3 protein: CASSPRQSTDTQYF
CDR3 DNA: TGTGCCAGCAGTCCCCGACAGTCCACAGATACGCAGTATTTT

V gene: TRBV29-1
D gene: NA
clone size: NA
J gene: TRBJ2-3
CDR3 length: 14
CDR3 protein: CSGTYFWGTDTQYF
CDR3 DNA: TGCAGCGGGACTTACTTTTGGGGCACAGATACGCAGTATTTT

V gene: TRBV5-6
D gene: NA
clone size: many
J gene: TRBJ2-5
CDR3 length: 14
CDR3 protein: CASSPDWDPETQYF
CDR3 DNA: TGTGCCAGCAGCCCAGACTGGGACCCAGAGACCCAGTACTTC

V gene: TRBV27
D gene: TRBD1
clone size: many
J gene: TRBJ1-1
CDR3 length: 14
CDR3 protein: CASSFGTGYTEAFF
CDR3 DNA: TGTGCCAGTTCATTTGGGACAGGGTACACTGAAGCTTTCTTT

V gene: TRBV6-1
D gene: NA
clone size: many
J gene: TRBJ2-3
CDR3 length: 16
CDR3 protein: CASRAQDGLSTDTQYF
CDR3 DNA: TGTGCCAGCAGGGCTCAGGACGGCCTCAGCACAGATACGCAGTATTTT

V gene: TRBV3-1
D gene: NA
clone size: many
J gene: TRBJ1-1
CDR3 length: 15
CDR3 protein: CASSQWDRQNTEAFF
CDR3 DNA: TGTGCCAGCAGCCAATGGGACCGCCAGAACACTGAAGCTTTCTTT

V gene: TRBV12-3/TRBV12-4
D gene: NA
clone size: many
J gene: TRBJ1-2
CDR3 length: 16
CDR3 protein: CASSSPRRDGNYGYTF
CDR3 DNA: TGTGCCAGCAGTTCCCCCCGGCGGGACGGAAACTATGGCTACACCTTC

V gene: TRBV27
D gene: NA
clone size: many
J gene: TRBJ1-1
CDR3 length: 14
CDR3 protein: CASSFRRQGTEAFF
CDR3 DNA: TGTGCCAGCAGTTTTCGGCGTCAGGGGACTGAAGCTTTCTTT

V gene: TRBV19
D gene: NA
clone size: few
J gene: TRBJ1-1
CDR3 length: 16
CDR3 protein: CASSVTRAGTYTEAFF
CDR3 DNA: TGTGCCAGTAGCGTCACTCGGGCGGGAACGTACACTGAAGCTTTCTTT

V gene: TRBV19
D gene: TRBD1
clone size: NA
J gene: TRBJ1-6
CDR3 length: 18
CDR3 protein: CASSIAHGQADQNSPLHF
CDR3 DNA: TGTGCCAGTAGTATAGCCCACGGACAGGCTGATCAGAATTCACCCCTCCACTTT

V gene: TRBV3-1
D gene: NA
clone size: many
J gene: TRBJ1-1
CDR3 length: 13
CDR3 protein: CASSQRRQAYAFF
CDR3 DNA: TGTGCCAGCAGCCAACGAAGGCAGGCTTACGCTTTCTTT

V gene: TRBV19
D gene: NA
clone size: NA
J gene: TRBJ1-5
CDR3 length: 16
CDR3 protein: CASTLRMDPYNQPQHF
CDR3 DNA: TGTGCCAGCACCCTCCGCATGGACCCTTACAATCAGCCCCAGCATTTT

V gene: TRBV18
D gene: TRBD1
clone size: NA
J gene: TRBJ1-1
CDR3 length: 14
CDR3 protein: CASSLDRVNTEAVF
CDR3 DNA: TGTGCCAGCTCACTCGACAGGGTGAACACTGAAGCTGTCTTT

V gene: TRBV9
D gene: TRBD1
clone size: NA
J gene: TRBJ2-3
CDR3 length: 16
CDR3 protein: CASSVGNRGSSDTQYF
CDR3 DNA: TGTGCCAGCAGCGTGGGTAACAGGGGCAGTTCAGATACGCAGTATTTT

V gene: TRBV11-2
D gene: TRBD1
clone size: many
J gene: TRBJ1-1
CDR3 length: 14
CDR3 protein: CASSLLGQGTEAFF
CDR3 DNA: TGTGCCAGCAGTCTTTTGGGACAGGGCACTGAAGCTTTCTTT

V gene: TRBV5-5
D gene: NA
clone size: NA
J gene: TRBJ2-5
CDR3 length: 13
CDR3 protein: CASSLGEQETQYF
CDR3 DNA: TGTGCCAGCAGCTTAGGAGAACAAGAGACCCAGTACTTC

V gene: TRBV19
D gene: NA
clone size: many
J gene: TRBJ2-7
CDR3 length: 14
CDR3 protein: CASTRRDGAYEQYF
CDR3 DNA: TGTGCCAGTACCCGCCGGGACGGTGCCTACGAGCAGTACTTC

V gene: TRBV6-1
D gene: TRBD1
clone size: many
J gene: TRBJ1-1
CDR3 length: 11
CDR3 protein: CASVRGRKAFF
CDR3 DNA: TGTGCCAGCGTCAGGGGGAGAAAAGCTTTCTTT

V gene: TRBV7-2
D gene: TRBD1
clone size: NA
J gene: TRBJ2-2
CDR3 length: 18
CDR3 protein: CASSFHLEGAAHTGELFF
CDR3 DNA: TGTGCCAGCAGCTTTCACCTTGAGGGGGCCGCTCACACCGGGGAGCTGTTTTTT

V gene: TRBV29-1
D gene: NA
clone size: many
J gene: TRBJ2-7
CDR3 length: 14
CDR3 protein: CSVVGLGGSYEQYF
CDR3 DNA: TGCAGCGTTGTCGGGTTAGGGGGATCCTACGAGCAGTACTTC

V gene: TRBV27
D gene: NA
clone size: once
J gene: TRBJ1-4
CDR3 length: 23
CDR3 protein: CASSLSSKLNPATQQGPFEKLFF
CDR3 DNA: TGTGCCAGCAGTTTATCCTCAAAGCTAAACCCGGCCACTCAACAGGGACCATTTGAAAAACTGTTTTTT

V gene: TRBV12-3/TRBV12-4
D gene: TRBD1
clone size: many
J gene: TRBJ2-5
CDR3 length: 13
CDR3 protein: CASRPPGQGNQYF
CDR3 DNA: TGTGCCAGCAGACCTCCGGGACAGGGAAATCAGTACTTC

V gene: TRBV5-1
D gene: TRBD2
clone size: NA
J gene: TRBJ2-2
CDR3 length: 15
CDR3 protein: CASSSIAGNTGELFF
CDR3 DNA: TGCGCCAGCAGCTCTATAGCGGGAAACACCGGGGAGCTGTTTTTT

V gene: TRBV2
D gene: NA
clone size: many
J gene: TRBJ2-2
CDR3 length: 15
CDR3 protein: CASRPGASNTGELFF
CDR3 DNA: TGTGCCAGCAGACCGGGGGCTTCGAACACCGGGGAGCTGTTTTTT

V gene: TRBV27
D gene: NA
clone size: many
J gene: TRBJ1-4
CDR3 length: 16
CDR3 protein: CASSLSIQGIDEKLFF
CDR3 DNA: TGTGCCAGCAGTTTATCTATCCAGGGCATCGATGAAAAACTGTTTTTT

V gene: TRBV12-3/TRBV12-4
D gene: NA
clone size: NA
J gene: TRBJ1-5
CDR3 length: 14
CDR3 protein: CASQPGPSNQPQHF
CDR3 DNA: TGTGCCAGCCAGCCGGGACCAAGCAATCAGCCCCAGCATTTT

V gene: TRBV20-1
D gene: NA
clone size: NA
J gene: TRBJ2-5
CDR3 length: 11
CDR3 protein: CSARLGETQYF
CDR3 DNA: TGCAGTGCGAGACTTGGGGAGACCCAGTACTTC

V gene: TRBV9
D gene: NA
clone size: few
J gene: TRBJ2-3
CDR3 length: 16
CDR3 protein: CASSVQQRVPTDTQYF
CDR3 DNA: TGTGCCAGCAGCGTACAGCAAAGGGTGCCCACAGATACGCAGTATTTT

V gene: TRBV12-3/TRBV12-4
D gene: TRBD1
clone size: many
J gene: TRBJ2-2
CDR3 length: 15
CDR3 protein: CASSGWDRNTGELFF
CDR3 DNA: TGTGCCAGCAGTGGATGGGACAGAAACACCGGGGAGCTGTTTTTT

V gene: TRBV20-1
D gene: TRBD1
clone size: NA
J gene: TRBJ1-2
CDR3 length: 17
CDR3 protein: CSASGGGTGGFLDGYTF
CDR3 DNA: TGCAGTGCTAGCGGTGGGGGGACAGGGGGTTTTCTCGATGGCTACACCTTC

V gene: TRBV7-9
D gene: NA
clone size: many
J gene: TRBJ2-5
CDR3 length: 12
CDR3 protein: CASSLGRGTQYF
CDR3 DNA: TGTGCCAGCAGCTTAGGACGGGGGACCCAGTACTTC

V gene: TRBV11-2
D gene: NA
clone size: NA
J gene: TRBJ2-1
CDR3 length: 13
CDR3 protein: CASSVGTLNEQFF
CDR3 DNA: TGTGCCAGCAGCGTCGGGACTCTCAATGAGCAGTTCTTC

V gene: TRBV28
D gene: NA
clone size: many
J gene: TRBJ2-7
CDR3 length: 13
CDR3 protein: CASSPPGAYEQYF
CDR3 DNA: TGTGCCAGCAGTCCCCCGGGCGCCTACGAGCAGTACTTC

V gene: TRBV19
D gene: TRBD2
clone size: NA
J gene: TRBJ2-7
CDR3 length: 14
CDR3 protein: CASSTREGSYEQYF
CDR3 DNA: TGTGCCAGTAGTACGCGGGAGGGTTCCTACGAGCAGTACTTC

V gene: TRBV9
D gene: NA
clone size: NA
J gene: TRBJ1-1
CDR3 length: 16
CDR3 protein: CASSARAESWNTEAFF
CDR3 DNA: TGTGCCAGCAGCGCCCGGGCCGAGTCATGGAACACTGAAGCTTTCTTT

V gene: TRBV12-3/TRBV12-4
D gene: NA
clone size: many
J gene: TRBJ2-5
CDR3 length: 13
CDR3 protein: CASSFSGLETQYF
CDR3 DNA: TGTGCCAGCAGTTTTTCTGGGTTGGAGACCCAGTACTTC

V gene: TRBV5-6
D gene: TRBD1
clone size: many
J gene: TRBJ1-1
CDR3 length: 18
CDR3 protein: CASSENRGKRIMNTEAFF
CDR3 DNA: TGTGCCAGCAGCGAAAACAGGGGGAAGAGGATCATGAACACTGAAGCTTTCTTT

V gene: TRBV11-3
D gene: NA
clone size: few
J gene: TRBJ1-5
CDR3 length: 17
CDR3 protein: CASSSNSKLYSNQPQHF
CDR3 DNA: TGTGCCAGCAGCTCTAATTCAAAACTCTATAGCAATCAGCCCCAGCATTTT

V gene: TRBV28
D gene: NA
clone size: many
J gene: TRBJ1-5
CDR3 length: 15
CDR3 protein: CASRILYGSNQPQHF
CDR3 DNA: TGTGCCAGCAGGATTCTATACGGGAGCAATCAGCCCCAGCATTTT

V gene: TRBV5-1
D gene: TRBD1
clone size: many
J gene: TRBJ2-7
CDR3 length: 16
CDR3 protein: CASSLGQGTANYEQYF
CDR3 DNA: TGCGCCAGCAGCCTGGGACAGGGGACAGCGAACTACGAGCAGTACTTC

V gene: TRBV3-1
D gene: NA
clone size: NA
J gene: TRBJ1-5
CDR3 length: 13
CDR3 protein: CASSQEIGQPQHF
CDR3 DNA: TGTGCCAGCAGCCAAGAAATTGGTCAGCCCCAGCATTTT

V gene: TRBV20-1
D gene: NA
clone size: NA
J gene: TRBJ2-7
CDR3 length: 13
CDR3 protein: CSAFRTSSYEQYF
CDR3 DNA: TGCAGTGCTTTCCGGACCAGCTCCTACGAGCAGTACTTC

V gene: TRBV18
D gene: TRBD1
clone size: many
J gene: TRBJ2-7
CDR3 length: 15
CDR3 protein: CASSPRTGRNHEQYF
CDR3 DNA: TGTGCCAGCTCACCAAGGACAGGGAGGAACCACGAGCAGTACTTC

V gene: TRBV7-9
D gene: NA
clone size: many
J gene: TRBJ1-1
CDR3 length: 12
CDR3 protein: CASSPQSGRAFF
CDR3 DNA: TGTGCCAGCAGCCCTCAATCAGGGAGAGCTTTCTTT

V gene: TRBV28
D gene: TRBD1
clone size: many
J gene: TRBJ2-1
CDR3 length: 15
CDR3 protein: CASSLAQGAGDEQFF
CDR3 DNA: TGTGCCAGCAGTTTGGCACAGGGGGCCGGGGATGAGCAGTTCTTC

V gene: TRBV7-2
D gene: NA
clone size: many
J gene: TRBJ1-1
CDR3 length: 14
CDR3 protein: CASSLEGKGTEAFF
CDR3 DNA: TGTGCCAGCAGCTTAGAAGGGAAGGGCACTGAAGCTTTCTTT

V gene: TRBV5-4
D gene: TRBD2
clone size: NA
J gene: TRBJ2-5
CDR3 length: 16
CDR3 protein: CASSRTSGGASETQYF
CDR3 DNA: TGTGCCAGCAGCAGGACTAGCGGGGGGGCATCAGAGACCCAGTACTTC